This TCR beta chain comes out of a study of T-cell reconstitution after alpha-beta-depleted transplantation in children (TCRdb year 2016). About the investigation overall: Using TCR repertoire profiling, the study quantitatively followed how T-cell immune reconstitution unfolded in children after TCRalphabeta/CD19-depleted allogeneic hematopoietic cell transplantation.

Sequences SGHTA (CDR1) and FQGNSA (CDR2) are obtained from the germline V gene. V loses 3 bases, J loses 2 bases, and the germline ends lie 12 bases apart. CDR3 length: 15 amino acids, cysteine to phenylalanine. The retained sequence is limited to the CDR3, 45 bases, with the frame set at the first base. This clonotype occurred many times. It lacks a known antigen. The sample holds no much larger clone one base away, and base qualities are not on file. The library came from PCR. The listed sequencing device is Illumina HiSeq 2500. TCR library preparation used molecular barcoding, with unique molecular identifiers applied to normalize quantification of the TCRbeta repertoire. In-frame beta chains were kept once TCRdb had trimmed the public reads at Q25 with fastp and called clones with MiXCR. Each CDR3 protein gets just one entry, which takes the most common genes and DNA from the rows behind it. This sample gives 200,000 to 300,000 distinct CDR3 sequences in total; about 12% of them show up just once. The ten largest make up about 2.6% of the sample.

The TCR comes from a human donor who donated a stem cell graft to a child with acute lymphoblastic leukemia. The sequences come from PBMCs from the stem cell graft donor, collected from the stem cell graft. The rearranged chain carries TRBV7-2 and TRBJ2-3; D gene: possibly TRBD2, on 5 matching bases. For the CDR3, the sequence is CASSFGLAYTDTQYF. The sequence in DNA is TGTGCCAGCAGCTTTGGACTGGCTTACACAGATACGCAGTATTTT.